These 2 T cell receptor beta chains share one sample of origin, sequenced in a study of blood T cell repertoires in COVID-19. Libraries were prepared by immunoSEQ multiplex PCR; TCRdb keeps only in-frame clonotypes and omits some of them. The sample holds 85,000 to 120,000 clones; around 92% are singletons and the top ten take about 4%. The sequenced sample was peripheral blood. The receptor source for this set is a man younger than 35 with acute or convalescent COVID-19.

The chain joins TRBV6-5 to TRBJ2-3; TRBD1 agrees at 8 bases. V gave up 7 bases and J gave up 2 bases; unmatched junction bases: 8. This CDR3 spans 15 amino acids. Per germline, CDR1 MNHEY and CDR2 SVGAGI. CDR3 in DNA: TGTGCCAGCACGGAAGGGACAGGCTACACAGATACGCAGTATTTT. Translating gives CASTEGTGYTDTQYF.

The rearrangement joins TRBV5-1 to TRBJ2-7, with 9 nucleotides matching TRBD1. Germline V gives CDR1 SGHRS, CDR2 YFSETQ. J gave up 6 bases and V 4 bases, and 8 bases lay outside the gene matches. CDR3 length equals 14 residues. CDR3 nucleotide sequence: TGCGCCAGCAGCCGAGGACAGGGGAGCATCGAGCAGTACTTC. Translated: CASSRGQGSIEQYF.